This TCR beta chain is from a study of PD-L1 blockade in urothelial cancer. Sequenced by immunoSEQ multiplex PCR; TCRdb stores in-frame clones only, minus some. The table includes just over 50,000 clones, around three quarters detected once. With V trimmed by 3 bases and J by 8 bases, 10 bases remained unmatched. The germline V gene has CDR1 SGHTA and CDR2 FQGNSA. The CDR3 spans 15 residues. This chain connects TRBV7-2 to TRBJ1-2, with 9 bases identical to TRBD1. This clonotype was sampled from a man in his sixties or seventies with urothelial cancer. The material sequenced was PBMCs, taken around atezolizumab (anti-PD-L1) treatment. The CDR3 loop reads CASSLRTGVIWGYTF. Here the CDR3 DNA reads TGTGCCAGCAGCTTGAGGACAGGGGTAATCTGGGGCTACACCTTC.